One and the same sample provided the 24 T cell receptor beta chains below, sequenced in a study of T cell clonality in common variable immunodeficiency. Repertoires were generated with immunoSEQ multiplex PCR, while TCRdb's copy carries only in-frame clones and drops some. In total the sample includes 25,000 to 40,000 clones, none of them seen once. The sample consisted of peripheral blood mononuclear cells. These receptors were taken from a person between 18 and 70 years old in good health.

In its sample, this clone was seen a few times. The CDR3 end falls 3 residues outside the read, so it is completed with the germline J gene. This chain joins TRBV18 and TRBJ2-4; maybe TRBD2 (6 bases). Looked up from germline, CDR1 is KGHSH and CDR2 is LQKENI. The CDR3 has 12 residues. CDR3 loop: CASSLEGYGQYF. The sequenced part of the CDR3 DNA is TGTGCCAGCTCATTGGAGGGTTATGGT.

There are many counts of this clone. The CDR3 is cut off 3 residues early in the read; its end comes from the germline J gene. J is TRBJ1-6 and V is TRBV4-2, with 8 bases lining up with TRBD1. This CDR3 comprises 17 residues. Germline V CDR1 and CDR2: LGHNA, YNFKEQ. Unmatched junction bases numbered 8, after V lost 1 base and J lost 6 bases. The CDR3 region is CASSQGTLTGVNSPLHF. Incomplete CDR3 DNA: TGTGCCAGCAGCCAAGGGACCTTGACAGGGGTTAATTCACCC.

This clone came up many times. The CDR3 end is not reached by the read, which stops 3 residues before it; the germline J gene fills it in. The V gene is TRBV20-1, the J gene TRBJ2-7, with D possibly TRBD1 on 6 matching bases. Per germline, CDR1 DFQATT and CDR2 SNEGSKA (reference sequence). This CDR3 region has 14 residues. Trimming removed 1 base from V and 1 base from J, with 11 bases in between. CDR3 in amino acids: CSARGKGQSYEQYF. The sequenced CDR3 bases are TGCAGTGCTAGAGGAAAAGGACAGTCCTACGAG.

Notes on this clone: The read is 3 residues too short to cover the CDR3 end, so that end is filled in from the germline J gene. The chain couples TRBV10-2 to TRBJ2-5; possible D gene TRBD2, 7 bases. The V gene's germline CDR1 is WSHSY and CDR2 SAAADI. The CDR3 loop spans 13 amino acids. The V end lost 7 bases, the J end lost 5 bases, and 14 bases lay between the germline ends. CDR3 sequence reads: CASTRGLGETQYF. CDR3 DNA, as far as it was read: TGCGCCAGCACGCGGGGGCTAGGGGAGACC.

This clone was counted at least ten times. The read comes to an end 3 residues before the CDR3 does, leaving the germline J gene to fill in the end. The V call is TRBV20-1, the J call TRBJ2-5; D is possibly TRBD2 (6 bases). Per germline, CDR1 DFQATT and CDR2 SNEGSKA (reference sequence). The CDR3 contains 15 residues. Trimming pared 4 bases from V and 1 base from J, leaving 16 bases between. The CDR3 protein is CSAIGGAAPQETQYF. The CDR3 bases that were read are TGCAGTGCTATAGGAGGGGCAGCCCCCCAAGAGACC.

This clone was counted at least ten times. The read gets to within 3 residues of the CDR3 end, and the germline J gene fills in the rest. The gene calls are TRBV6-1 and TRBJ1-2, with 10 bases lining up with TRBD1. Germline V gene data show CDR1 as MNHNS and CDR2 as SASEGT. The CDR3 has 14 amino acids. CDR3 sequence reads: CASSEDGDRGGYTF. The sequenced CDR3 bases are TGTGCCAGCAGTGAAGACGGGGACAGGGGCGGC.

By share, this clone counts as medium-sized (0.01 to 0.1%). The CDR3 end lies 3 residues beyond the end of the read and is filled in from the germline J gene. The chain has TRBV20-1 and TRBJ2-1; 9 nucleotides line up with TRBD1. Germline lookup yields CDR1 DFQATT and CDR2 SNEGSKA (reference sequence). V gave up 6 bases and J gave up 0 bases; unmatched junction bases: 6. This CDR3 contains 15 residues. Incomplete CDR3 DNA: TGCAGTGCGAACGGACAGGGGAGCTCCTACAATGAG. Protein: CSANGQGSSYNE. The entire CDR3 is CSANGQGSSYNEQFF.

This clone was recorded at least ten times. The read ends 3 residues shy of where the CDR3 ends; the end is completed using the germline J gene. The chain has TRBV9 and TRBJ2-7; TRBD2 matches at 12 bases. Germline V CDR1 and CDR2: SGDLS, YYNGEE. The CDR3 extends over 15 amino acids. J gave up 2 bases and V 5 bases, and 5 bases lay outside the gene matches. This CDR3 reads CASSPTSGGPYEQYF. The CDR3 bases that were read are TGTGCCAGCAGTCCAACTAGCGGGGGGCCCTACGAG.

This clone came up many times. The read terminates 3 residues ahead of where the CDR3 ends, so the germline J gene completes it. The rearrangement uses TRBV5-1 and TRBJ1-4; 8 bases agree with TRBD1. Trimming removed 0 bases from V and 7 bases from J; junction bases left unmatched: 8. CDR1 and CDR2 from the germline V gene are SGHRS and YFSETQ. This CDR3 region has 16 residues. This CDR3 reads CASSLGGQALAEKLFF. CDR3 DNA (partial): TGCGCCAGCAGCTTGGGGGGACAGGCCCTTGCTGAAAAA.

This clone occurred a few times. Read data end 3 residues before the CDR3 end; the end is taken from the germline J gene. The rearrangement joins TRBV6-2 or TRBV6-3 to TRBJ2-5, with TRBD2 identical over 7 bases. Looked up from germline, CDR1 is MNHEY and CDR2 is SVGEGT. Trimming removed 4 bases from V and 5 bases from J; junction bases left unmatched: 7. The CDR3 is 14 amino acids. The CDR3 bases that were read are TGTGCCAGCAGTTCAATAGCGGGTCAGGAGACC. Translating gives CASSSIAGQET. The full CDR3 protein reads CASSSIAGQETQYF.

In this sample, this clone turned up many times. The read ends 3 residues shy of where the CDR3 ends; the end is completed using the germline J gene. V and J are TRBV9 and TRBJ2-7; the D gene is possibly TRBD2 (5 bases). Germline values: CDR1 SGDLS, CDR2 YYNGEE. The CDR3 has 15 amino acids. V lost 0 bases, J lost 1 base, and 11 bases lay in between. The CDR3 spells CASSVAAGLSYEQYF. CDR3 DNA (partial): TGTGCCAGCAGCGTAGCGGCGGGCCTATCCTACGAG.

This clone was counted many times. The read finishes 3 residues shy of the CDR3 end, and the germline J gene is used to complete it. The chain joins TRBV2 to TRBJ2-7; TRBD1 matches at 7 bases. Germline V lookup: CDR1 SNHLY, CDR2 FYNNEI. CDR3 size: 15 residues. Trimming cost V 6 bases and J 2 bases; bases outside gene matches: 10. The CDR3 loop reads CASRRQGPQTYEQYF. Incomplete CDR3 DNA: TGTGCCAGCAGGCGACAGGGTCCCCAAACCTACGAG.

At least ten counts were recorded for this clone. Incomplete CDR3 DNA: TGTGCCAGCAGCATAGGACCCGGGACAGCCGAGGAA. Protein: CASSIGPGTAEE. The entire CDR3 reads CASSIGPGTAEEAFF. The chain has TRBV5-5 and TRBJ1-1; 7 bases line up with TRBD1. The read falls 3 residues short of the CDR3 end, and the missing part is taken from the germline J gene. Germline V gives CDR1 SGHKS, CDR2 YYEKEE (reference sequence). CDR3 size: 15 residues.

This clone was counted many times. This CDR3 reads CAWGEGAWQPQHF. The CDR3 bases that were read are TGTGCCTGGGGGGAGGGGGCATGGCAGCCC. The J gene is TRBJ1-5, the V gene TRBV30; the match to TRBD1 covers 7 bases. The CDR3 goes on 3 residues after the read ends, and that part is filled in from the germline J gene. The CDR3 covers 13 residues. The germline V gene has CDR1 GTSNPN and CDR2 SVGIG (reference sequence). The V gene end was trimmed by 5 bases and the J gene end by 7 bases; junction bases not matched to a gene: 8.

This clone showed up many times. The CDR3 extends 3 residues past the end of the read, so its final part is completed from the germline J gene. The chain joins TRBV10-3 to TRBJ2-4; a possible D gene is TRBD2 (5 bases). The CDR3 consists of 14 residues. Germline V gives CDR1 ENHRY, CDR2 SYGVKD. The DNA read from the CDR3 is TGTGCCATCAGTGAGGGTAGGGTCGGGGAGACT. It encodes CAISEGRVGET. The complete CDR3 sequence is CAISEGRVGETQYF.

This clone was picked up many times. This chain's CDR3 is CASSQDKGQGINTEAFF. Incomplete CDR3 DNA: TGCGCCAGCAGCCAAGATAAGGGACAGGGCATAAACACTGAA. The V call is TRBV4-1, the J call TRBJ1-1; 9 positions agree with TRBD1. The CDR3 is cut off 3 residues early in the read; its end comes from the germline J gene. This CDR3 region has 17 residues. Per the germline V gene, CDR1 is MGHRA and CDR2 is YSYEKL. V was clipped by 0 bases and J by 2 bases; unmatched bases: 7.

This clone appeared many times. The CDR3 end is not reached by the read, which stops 3 residues before it; the germline J gene fills it in. This chain links TRBV2 with TRBJ1-5, with no clear D. Between the trimmed V and J ends, which lost 7 bases and 0 bases, there was a span of 13 bases. Germline V gene lookup returns CDR1 SNHLY and CDR2 FYNNEI. The CDR3 loop spans 15 amino acids. The CDR3 region is CASTPDGYSNQPQHF. The covered CDR3 bases are TGTGCCAGCACTCCTGACGGGTATAGCAATCAGCCC.

This clone has ten or more counts. The read ends 3 residues early relative to the CDR3; the germline J gene fills the gap. The chain couples TRBV9 to TRBJ2-5; D might be TRBD2 (6 bases). The V end lost 3 bases, the J end lost 5 bases, and 20 bases lay between the germline ends. This CDR3 region has 16 residues. Germline V gene lookup returns CDR1 SGDLS and CDR2 YYNGEE. The CDR3 sequence: CASSASGHPSGETQYF. The covered CDR3 bases are TGTGCCAGCAGCGCAAGCGGGCACCCCTCCGGGGAGACC.

This clone was counted at least ten times. Coverage ceases 3 residues before the CDR3 finishes, and the germline J gene fills in the end. The V and J genes are TRBV18 and TRBJ2-7; weak D call: TRBD1 (5 bases). Germline V gene lookup returns CDR1 KGHSH and CDR2 LQKENI. Trimming cost V 3 bases and J 3 bases, with 12 bases left between them. CDR3 length equals 14 residues. Partial CDR3 DNA: TGTGCCAGCTCACCGACCCTCGACAGCTACGAG. Translated: CASSPTLDSYE. The whole CDR3 reads CASSPTLDSYEQYF.

In its sample, this clone was seen many times. The read falls 3 residues short of the CDR3 end, and the missing part is taken from the germline J gene. This chain uses TRBV19 with TRBJ2-2, with 8 bases aligning to TRBD1. CDR3 length equals 18 residues. Germline CDR1 is LNHDA and CDR2 is SQIVND (reference sequence). Trimming cost V 0 bases and J 2 bases; bases outside gene matches: 8. CDR3: CASSIDGWTGTNTGELFF. The part of the CDR3 DNA that was read is TGTGCCAGTAGTATAGATGGATGGACAGGGACAAACACCGGGGAG. Complete variable domain (other parts from reference TRBV19 and TRBJ2-2): DGGITQSPKYLFRKEGQNVTLSCEQNLNHDAMYWYRQDPGQGLRLIYYSQIVNDFQKGDIAEGYSVSREKKESFPLTVTSAQKNPTAFYLCASSIDGWTGTNTGELFFGEGSRLTVL.

This clone was seen repeatedly, ten times or more. The CDR3 end lies 3 residues beyond the end of the read and is filled in from the germline J gene. The rearrangement uses TRBV10-3 and TRBJ2-7; 9 bases match TRBD1. Germline CDR1 and CDR2: ENHRY and SYGVKD. Germline trimming cut 7 bases from V and 1 base from J; bases unmatched to any gene: 5. This CDR3 contains 14 residues. The CDR3 region is CAINTGTGSYEQYF. The CDR3 DNA, read in part, is TGTGCCATCAACACCGGGACAGGGTCCTACGAG.

As for this clone: Read data end 3 residues before the CDR3 end; the end is taken from the germline J gene. The V call is TRBV19, the J call TRBJ1-2; D may be TRBD1 (6 bases). The CDR3 is 17 amino acids. Germline-derived CDR1 and CDR2 are LNHDA and SQIVND (reference sequence). Here the CDR3 reads CASSIAGGGGAPDTYTF. The covered CDR3 bases are TGTGCCAGTAGTATAGCGGGCGGCGGGGGGGCCCCAGATACC.

This clone was counted at least ten times. The CDR3 end is not reached by the read, which stops 3 residues before it; the germline J gene fills it in. This rearrangement joins TRBV19 to TRBJ2-2; D possibly corresponds to TRBD1 (6 bases). The CDR3 has 16 amino acids. CDR1 is LNHDA and CDR2 is SQIVND in the germline V gene (reference sequence). V lost 4 bases and J 0 bases, leaving 12 bases between the germline ends. The covered CDR3 bases are TGTGCCAGTAGTAGGTTGGGGGCCGCGAACACCGGGGAG. Amino acid sequence: CASSRLGAANTGE. The entire CDR3 reads CASSRLGAANTGELFF. The full variable domain, with the rest looked up from reference TRBV19 and TRBJ2-2, is DGGITQSPKYLFRKEGQNVTLSCEQNLNHDAMYWYRQDPGQGLRLIYYSQIVNDFQKGDIAEGYSVSREKKESFPLTVTSAQKNPTAFYLCASSRLGAANTGELFFGEGSRLTVL.

This clone has a count of ten or more. CDR3 sequence reads: CAAGGVLTSYEQFF. The CDR3 DNA, read in part, is TGTGCCGCCGGAGGGGTGTTAACTAGCTATGAG. This chain connects TRBV30 to TRBJ2-1; possible D gene TRBD2, 6 bases. The CDR3 extends 3 residues past the end of the read, so its final part is completed from the germline J gene. Germline V gene lookup returns CDR1 GTSNPN and CDR2 SVGIG (reference sequence). The CDR3 consists of 14 residues. Trimming removed 8 bases from V and 8 bases from J, with 22 bases in between. Variable domain in full (rest from reference TRBV30 and TRBJ2-1): SQTIHQWPATLVQPVGSPLSLECTVEGTSNPNLYWYRQAAGRGLQLLFYSVGIGQISSEVPQNLSASRPQDRQFILSSKKLLLSDSGFYLCAAGGVLTSYEQFFGPGTRLTVL.